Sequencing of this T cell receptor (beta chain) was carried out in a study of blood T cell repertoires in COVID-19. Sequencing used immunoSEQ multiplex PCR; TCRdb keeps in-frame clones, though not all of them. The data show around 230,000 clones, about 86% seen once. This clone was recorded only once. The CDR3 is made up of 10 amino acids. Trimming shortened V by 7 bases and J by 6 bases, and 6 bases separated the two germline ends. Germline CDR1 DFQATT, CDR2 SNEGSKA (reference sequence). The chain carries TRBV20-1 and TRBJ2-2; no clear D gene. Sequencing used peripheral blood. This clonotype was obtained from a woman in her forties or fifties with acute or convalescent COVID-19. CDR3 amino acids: CSVLAGELFF. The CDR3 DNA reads TGCAGTGTCCTAGCCGGGGAGCTGTTTTTT.